This T cell receptor (beta chain) was sequenced in a study of shared clonotypes between healthy human individuals. Roughly 200 ng DNA, about 33,000 T cell genomes, went into each sorted-subset replicate PCR. Profiling relied on immunoSEQ multiplex PCR, and the TCRdb table lists in-frame clones only, not all of them. The sample holds about 2.2 million clones, 90% to 95% seen once. Study findings and constraints: Investigators collected only blood, and repertoires in tissues likely differ. Sorted-subset samples were not fully sequenced, rarefaction indicated.

Terminally differentiated effector memory CD45RA+ cells were excluded by CCR7 positive selection of CD45RO-negative cells. With respect to this clone: Its antigen remains unknown.

The CDR3 loop spans 15 amino acids. Trimming removed 0 bases from V and 5 bases from J, with 14 bases in between. Germline CDR1 reads SGHDT; CDR2 reads YYEEEE. The specimen sequenced was naive CD8+ T cells from PBMCs. This chain links TRBV5-6 with TRBJ2-5; tentative D call: TRBD2 (5 bases). This clonotype was sampled from a man younger than 35 in good health. Some clones in this sample may be carry-over from other donors' samples. In DNA, the CDR3 is TGTGCCAGCAGCTTGGAGGCAATGTGGGAGGAGACCCAGTACTTC. Its translation is CASSLEAMWEETQYF.